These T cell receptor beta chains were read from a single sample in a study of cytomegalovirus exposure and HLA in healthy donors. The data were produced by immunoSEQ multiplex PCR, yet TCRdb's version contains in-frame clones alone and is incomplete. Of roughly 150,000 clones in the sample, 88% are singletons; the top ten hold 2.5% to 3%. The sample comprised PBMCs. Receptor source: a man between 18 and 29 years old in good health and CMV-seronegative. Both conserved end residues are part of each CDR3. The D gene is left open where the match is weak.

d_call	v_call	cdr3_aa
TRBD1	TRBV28	CASSPGQGNYGYTF
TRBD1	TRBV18	CASSPSTGAPDTQYF
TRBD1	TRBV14	CASSYADREHQPQHF
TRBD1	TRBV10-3	CAISPAGTAASYTF
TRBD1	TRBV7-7	CASSPGTGASDTQYF
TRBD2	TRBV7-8	CASSELAGGYNEQYF
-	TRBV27	CASTRGPAGSGANVLTF
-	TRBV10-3	CAISESFGETEAFF
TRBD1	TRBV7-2	CASSLGRQGRGYTF
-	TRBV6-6	CASSPGSEQFF
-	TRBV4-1	CASSQDGPGTTSNEQFF
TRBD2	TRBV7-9	CASSLGLAGVGETQYF
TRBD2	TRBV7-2	CASSTGTRDNEQFF
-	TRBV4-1	CASSQPGLTYGYTF
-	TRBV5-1	CASSTGQISPLHF
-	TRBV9	CASSGGMEGTQYF